These T cell receptor beta chains were read from a single sample in a study of OX40 agonist ivuxolimab in advanced cancers. Profiled with immunoSEQ multiplex PCR; TCRdb holds only in-frame clones, not every one. The table includes roughly 28,000 clones, about 90% detected once. The specimen was CD4+ or CD8+ T cells sorted from blood, collected in a trial of the OX40 agonist ivuxolimab. These receptors originate from an adult with an advanced solid tumor such as melanoma, head and neck, liver or kidney cancer. CDR3s include the opening cysteine and the closing phenylalanine or tryptophan. Each record gives: V gene, clone size, J gene, CDR3 length, D gene, CDR3 protein, CDR3 DNA. The D gene is left open where the match is weak. Part of the rows lack a size; the others show once, few, many or a class for expanded clones.

TRBV4-2	.	TRBJ2-1	15	.	CASSQRTGQNNEQFF	TGTGCCAGCAGCCAACGGACGGGACAAAACAATGAGCAGTTCTTC
TRBV11-2	medium-sized	TRBJ2-3	14	.	CASSLVPYTDTQYF	TGTGCCAGCAGCTTAGTACCATACACAGATACGCAGTATTTT
TRBV5-1	few	TRBJ1-1	13	.	CASSFTVNTEAFF	TGTGCCAGCAGCTTCACAGTGAACACTGAAGCTTTCTTT
TRBV7-9	.	TRBJ2-3	14	.	CASSLIGFTDTQYF	TGTGCCAGCAGCTTAATAGGGTTCACAGATACGCAGTATTTT
TRBV2	.	TRBJ1-1	13	.	CASSEATRRGAFF	TGTGCCAGCAGTGAAGCAACACGGCGCGGAGCTTTCTTT
TRBV7-6	.	TRBJ1-5	15	.	CASSPTRGLNQPQHF	TGTGCCAGCAGCCCCACTCGGGGTCTCAATCAGCCCCAGCATTTT
TRBV28	.	TRBJ2-6	15	.	CASLSQSSGANVLTF	TGTGCCAGCCTTTCCCAGAGCTCTGGGGCCAACGTCCTGACTTTC
TRBV5-1	.	TRBJ2-5	14	TRBD1	CASSSQGQGSTQYF	TGCGCCAGCAGCTCTCAAGGACAGGGGAGTACCCAGTACTTC
TRBV21-1	.	TRBJ2-5	13	.	CARGRPLQETQYF	TGTGCCAGAGGAAGGCCCCTGCAAGAGACCCAGTACTTC
TRBV4-1	.	TRBJ2-5	14	.	CASNWDGREETQYF	TGCGCCAGCAACTGGGACGGGAGAGAAGAGACCCAGTACTTC
TRBV7-8	.	TRBJ1-3	15	TRBD1	CASSRDRGPGNTIYF	TGTGCCAGCAGCCGTGACAGGGGGCCTGGAAACACCATATATTTT
TRBV23-1	.	TRBJ1-5	18	TRBD1	CASSHRRDRVRLYQPQHF	TGCGCCAGCAGTCACCGTCGGGACAGGGTTCGGTTGTATCAGCCCCAGCATTTT
TRBV27	.	TRBJ1-1	13	.	CASSLGTRTEAFF	TGTGCCAGCAGTTTGGGGACTCGCACTGAAGCTTTCTTT
TRBV29-1	.	TRBJ2-2	15	TRBD1	CSVPRGTGGTGELFF	TGCAGCGTCCCACGAGGGACAGGGGGCACCGGGGAGCTGTTTTTT
TRBV13	.	TRBJ2-3	15	TRBD2	CASSSERGWTDTQYF	TGTGCCAGCAGCTCTGAGCGGGGCTGGACAGATACGCAGTATTTT
TRBV7-2	.	TRBJ2-7	14	TRBD2	CASSLTSGSYEQYF	TGTGCCAGCAGCTTAACTAGCGGGAGCTACGAGCAGTACTTC
TRBV5-1	medium-sized	TRBJ1-2	18	TRBD1	CASRFDTGAVQPNYGYTF	TGCGCCAGCAGATTTGATACAGGGGCGGTTCAACCTAACTATGGCTACACCTTC
TRBV9	.	TRBJ2-7	14	.	CASSAGGSLGEQYF	TGTGCCAGCAGCGCCGGCGGGTCCCTGGGGGAGCAGTACTTC
TRBV5-6	.	TRBJ2-7	15	TRBD1	CASSSTGISPYEQYF	TGTGCCAGCAGCTCGACAGGGATTTCGCCCTACGAGCAGTACTTC
TRBV2	hyperexpanded	TRBJ2-1	16	TRBD2	CASSDLAGAMSNEQFF	TGTGCCAGCAGTGATCTAGCGGGAGCGATGAGCAATGAGCAGTTCTTC
TRBV6-5	.	TRBJ2-1	10	.	CAAGYNEQFF	TGTGCCGCCGGTTACAATGAGCAGTTCTTC
TRBV19	.	TRBJ1-2	16	.	CASSTWTASEVYGYTF	TGTGCCAGTAGTACCTGGACAGCTTCTGAGGTCTATGGCTACACCTTC
TRBV28	.	TRBJ2-7	14	TRBD2	CATSGLAGEYEQYF	TGTGCCACTTCTGGACTAGCGGGAGAGTACGAGCAGTACTTC
TRBV2	.	TRBJ2-7	15	TRBD2	CASRETSGVTYEQYF	TGTGCCAGCAGAGAAACTAGCGGGGTCACCTACGAGCAGTACTTC
TRBV7-9	.	TRBJ2-1	16	TRBD2	CASSTTRTSGYNEQFF	TGTGCCAGCAGCACCACACGGACTAGCGGTTACAATGAGCAGTTCTTC
TRBV7-3	.	TRBJ2-1	16	.	CASSLTPVDSEVEQFF	TGTGCCAGCAGCTTAACCCCTGTAGATAGCGAGGTTGAGCAGTTCTTC
TRBV7-7	.	TRBJ2-1	14	TRBD2	CASSSTTSGYEQFF	TGTGCCAGCAGCTCCACGACTAGCGGGTATGAGCAGTTCTTC
TRBV9	.	TRBJ2-3	16	TRBD1	CASSVQGAHLTDTQYF	TGTGCCAGCAGCGTACAGGGGGCGCATCTCACAGATACGCAGTATTTT
TRBV14	once	TRBJ2-7	12	.	CASSQSWYEQYF	TGTGCCAGCAGCCAAAGTTGGTACGAGCAGTACTTC
TRBV27	.	TRBJ2-7	12	.	CASSGRGSEQYF	TGTGCCAGCAGTGGACGCGGTAGCGAGCAGTACTTC
TRBV30	.	TRBJ2-1	15	TRBD2	CAWSARLAGGNEQFF	TGTGCCTGGAGTGCAAGGCTAGCGGGAGGCAATGAGCAGTTCTTC
TRBV7-6	.	TRBJ1-1	15	.	CASSLAADLNTEAFF	TGTGCCAGCAGCTTAGCGGCGGATCTGAACACTGAAGCTTTCTTT
TRBV11-2	.	TRBJ2-3	12	.	CASSFGGDTQYF	TGTGCCAGCAGCTTCGGGGGAGATACGCAGTATTTT
TRBV5-4	.	TRBJ2-7	15	.	CASSFWGRASSEQYF	TGTGCCAGCAGCTTTTGGGGCAGGGCGTCCTCCGAGCAGTACTTC
TRBV5-6	.	TRBJ1-1	14	.	CASSLGGPDTEAFF	TGTGCCAGCAGCTTAGGGGGGCCGGACACTGAAGCTTTCTTT
TRBV18	.	TRBJ2-7	15	TRBD2	CASSPPSGGAYEQYF	TGTGCCAGCTCACCACCGTCGGGGGGGGCATACGAGCAGTACTTC
TRBV27	.	TRBJ2-2	14	.	CASRPGVNTGELFF	TGTGCCAGCCGGCCCGGGGTAAACACCGGGGAGCTGTTTTTT
TRBV5-1	few	TRBJ1-5	15	.	CASSLGQYSNQPQHF	TGTGCCAGCAGCTTAGGGCAGTATAGCAATCAGCCCCAGCATTTT
TRBV28	.	TRBJ2-7	13	.	CASSPLDSYEQYF	TGTGCCAGCAGTCCCCTCGACAGCTACGAGCAGTACTTC
TRBV28	.	TRBJ2-3	14	TRBD2	CASRGGTSTDTQYF	TGTGCCAGCCGGGGAGGGACTAGCACAGATACGCAGTATTTT
TRBV5-1	.	TRBJ2-7	15	.	CASSLDAGAGYEQYF	TGCGCCAGCAGCTTGGACGCAGGGGCGGGGTACGAGCAGTACTTC
TRBV5-4	.	TRBJ2-2	14	.	CASSLAGGAGELFF	TGTGCCAGCAGCTTAGCAGGGGGGGCCGGGGAGCTGTTTTTT
TRBV29-1	.	TRBJ2-1	13	.	CSVVRGADNEQFF	TGCAGCGTTGTGAGGGGTGCGGACAATGAGCAGTTCTTC
TRBV7-9	.	TRBJ2-7	15	TRBD2	CASSLGRELGGEQYF	TGTGCCAGCAGCTTAGGGCGGGAGTTGGGGGGCGAGCAGTACTTC
TRBV19	.	TRBJ2-1	15	TRBD1	CASSIGTGSPNEQFF	TGTGCCAGTAGTATCGGGACAGGGTCACCCAATGAGCAGTTCTTC
TRBV6-5	.	TRBJ2-7	15	TRBD1	CASSYGDRALYEQYF	TGTGCCAGCAGTTACGGGGACAGGGCCCTCTACGAGCAGTACTTC
TRBV27	.	TRBJ2-1	21	.	CASRGPWGGDVGTSSYNEQFF	TGTGCCAGCAGAGGCCCGTGGGGCGGGGACGTCGGGACGAGCTCCTACAATGAGCAGTTCTTC
TRBV27	.	TRBJ2-5	12	.	CASRGASETQYF	TGTGCCAGCAGGGGGGCCTCGGAGACCCAGTACTTC
TRBV7-9	.	TRBJ2-7	17	.	CASSLVGGDSSSYEQYF	TGTGCCAGCAGCTTAGTCGGAGGGGACAGTTCCTCCTACGAGCAGTACTTC
TRBV18	.	TRBJ2-7	14	.	CASSNQEGPYEQYF	TGTGCCAGCTCAAACCAGGAGGGGCCCTACGAGCAGTACTTC
TRBV27	few	TRBJ2-2	16	.	CASSLFGGRNAGELFF	TGTGCCAGCAGTTTATTTGGGGGCCGTAATGCCGGGGAGCTGTTTTTT